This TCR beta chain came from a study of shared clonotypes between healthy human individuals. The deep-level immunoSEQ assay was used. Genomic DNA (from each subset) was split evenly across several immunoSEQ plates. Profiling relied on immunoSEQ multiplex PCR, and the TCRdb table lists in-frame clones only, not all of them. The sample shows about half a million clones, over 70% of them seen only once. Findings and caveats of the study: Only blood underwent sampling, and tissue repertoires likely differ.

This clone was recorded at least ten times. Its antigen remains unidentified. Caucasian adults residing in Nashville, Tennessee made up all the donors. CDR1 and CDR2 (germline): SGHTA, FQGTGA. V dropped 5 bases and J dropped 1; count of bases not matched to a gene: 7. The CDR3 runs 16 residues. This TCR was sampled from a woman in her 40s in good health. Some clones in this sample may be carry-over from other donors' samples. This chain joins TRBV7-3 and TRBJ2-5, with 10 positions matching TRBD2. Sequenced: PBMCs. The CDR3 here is CASSRTAGGPQETQYF. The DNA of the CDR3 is TGTGCCAGCAGCCGAACAGCGGGAGGGCCCCAAGAGACCCAGTACTTC.